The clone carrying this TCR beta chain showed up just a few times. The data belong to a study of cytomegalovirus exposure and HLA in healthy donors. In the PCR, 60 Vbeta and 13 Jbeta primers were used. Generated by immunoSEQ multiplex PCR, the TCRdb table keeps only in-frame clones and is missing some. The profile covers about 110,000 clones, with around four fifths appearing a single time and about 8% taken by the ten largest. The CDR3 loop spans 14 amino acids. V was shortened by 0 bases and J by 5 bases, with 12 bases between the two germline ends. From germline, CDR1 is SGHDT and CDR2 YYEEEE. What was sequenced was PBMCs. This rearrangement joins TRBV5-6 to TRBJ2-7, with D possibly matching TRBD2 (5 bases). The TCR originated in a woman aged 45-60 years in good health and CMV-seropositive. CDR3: CASSLGRRADEQYF. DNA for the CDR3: TGTGCCAGCAGCTTGGGCCGGCGGGCTGACGAGCAGTACTTC.